Only one count was recorded for the clone carrying this T cell receptor beta chain. Original processing notes: From reference gene primer amplification, estimates of nucleated cell counts were derived. Profiled with immunoSEQ multiplex PCR; TCRdb holds only in-frame clones, not every one. The D gene and trimming were derived from the DNA, and the V and J assignments and clone size from that table. The data show about 190,000 clones, around nine tenths seen once. The CDR3 length is 15 residues. Germline CDR1 is MDHEN and CDR2 is SYDVKM. Trimming left V 2 bases short and J 7 bases short, with 15 bases between. The data were taken from a study of blood T cell repertoires in COVID-19. Study overall: The study drew acute and convalescent COVID-19 samples from the United States, Italy and Spain. Nucleic acid was either cDNA or gDNA, and it came from T cells, B-cell-depleted T cells, or PBMCs.

The genes are TRBV28 and TRBJ1-5; D gene unclear. The clonotype was recovered from a man aged 25-40 years with acute or convalescent COVID-19. The specimen was peripheral blood. CDR3 coding DNA: TGTGCCAGCAGTTTAATTTTCGGGTTAGTACAGCCCCAGCATTTT. Translating gives CASSLIFGLVQPQHF.